This T cell receptor beta chain derives from a study of cytomegalovirus exposure and HLA in healthy donors. Study overall: From 150 million to 200 million T cells, an earlier analysis saw 120 million or so unique TCR beta sequences. General study results and limits: Highest at DRB1 and lowest at HLA-C, TCR association rates differed among HLA loci in a later analysis. In an earlier analysis, most TCR beta V segments were productive about 87% or about 30% of the time. When a later analysis was performed, an Asian-associated ancestry cluster reportedly had fewer N-insertions than the roughly 700-donor mean.

PCR involved 60 Vbeta and 13 Jbeta primers. The protocol was immunoSEQ multiplex PCR, while the TCRdb copy is restricted to in-frame clones and leaves out a portion. Found here are approximately 210,000 clones, around 85% of them singletons; the top ten hold about 1.8%. Comments on this clone: Its antigen remains unidentified.

This receptor was obtained from a young man in good health and CMV-seronegative. Material for sequencing was PBMCs.

The CDR3 loop reads CASSDQGGGEYGYTF. The CDR3 region has the DNA TGTGCCAGTAGTGACCAGGGGGGCGGAGAATATGGCTACACCTTC. This rearrangement joins TRBV19 to TRBJ1-2, with TRBD1 matching 7 bases. Germline V lookup: CDR1 LNHDA, CDR2 SQIVND (reference sequence). V lost 5 bases to trimming and J lost 5 bases; unmatched junction nucleotides: 11. The CDR3 totals 15 residues.